This TCR beta chain is from a study of Ad26.COV2.S vaccination and SARS-CoV-2 variants. Study-wide context: Enrollment placed the donor in the COV1001 Ad26.COV2.S trial arm.

Regarding this clone: Antigen specificity is unknown.

Treatment defined: around 19 received Ad26.COV2.S at low or high dose, single or two shots; about 5 received placebo; per-sample allocation not given. Sampling was performed 63 days after the first vaccine or placebo injection. Study-level results: Placebo recipients and vaccine recipients were similar in non-spike TCR breadth. Substantial response breadth was reportedly seen for spike-specific CD8+ and CD4+ T cells after vaccination.

Germline CDR1 KGHSH, CDR2 LQKENI. With 2 bases removed from V and 6 bases from J, the gap between germline ends came to 7 bases. This CDR3 has 13 residues. Method: immunoSEQ multiplex PCR; TCRdb's copy keeps in-frame clones and lacks some. The sample has 350,000 to 450,000 clones, approximately 90% seen once; the top ten hold around 1.9%. The J gene is TRBJ2-2, the V gene TRBV18; D is uncertain. This receptor was taken from a person between 18 and 65 years old who received the Ad26.COV2.S COVID-19 vaccine or a placebo. This sample comprised peripheral blood, obtained in a trial of Ad26.COV2.S vaccine versus placebo. The CDR3 loop reads CASSPVTPGELFF. The CDR3 region has the DNA TGTGCCAGCTCACCAGTAACTCCCGGGGAGCTGTTTTTT. Looking up the rest from reference TRBV18 and TRBJ2-2 gives the full variable domain: NAGVMQNPRHLVRRRGQEARLRCSPMKGHSHVYWYRQLPEEGLKFMVYLQKENIIDESGMPKERFSAEFPKEGPSILRIQQVVRGDSAAYFCASSPVTPGELFFGEGSRLTVL.